The rows below give T cell receptor beta chains drawn from one sample of a study of graft-versus-host responses after intestinal transplantation. No cognate antigen is known for these TCRs. Assay: immunoSEQ multiplex PCR; the TCRdb copy retains only in-frame clones and omits some. The sample lists some 88,000 clones; 85% to 95% were seen once. The source material was unstimulated CD8+ T cells sorted from spleen or lymph node cells, sampled before intestinal transplant. Receptors were obtained from a human donor who received an intestinal transplant. Each CDR3 is given with its conserved first and last residue.

v_call,j_call,cdr3_aa
TRBV27,TRBJ2-7,CASSFRTSSYEQYF
TRBV10-3,TRBJ2-2,CAISETGQVGDTGELFF
TRBV9,TRBJ2-7,CASSPLDGDEQYF
TRBV7-2,TRBJ2-1,CASSLTVIAGGPAGEQFF
TRBV7-9,TRBJ2-7,CASSDRANFYEQYF
TRBV4-2,TRBJ1-5,CASSQEMMTVAGSGNQPQHF
TRBV9,TRBJ2-2,CASSPTGAGELFF
TRBV6-5,TRBJ1-2,CASSLTGGYGYTF
TRBV27,TRBJ2-2,CASSTWGGLTGELFF
TRBV27,TRBJ1-2,CASRTGTGGYTF
TRBV4-3,TRBJ2-7,CASSQEGQGSYEQYF
TRBV19,TRBJ1-1,CASSMSLNTEAFF
TRBV6-4,TRBJ2-6,CASSEFGGGVLTF
TRBV11-3,TRBJ1-1,CASSLGEDTEAFF
TRBV12-5,TRBJ1-4,CASGFENEKLFF
TRBV9,TRBJ1-4,CASSVGGGAEKLFF
TRBV30,TRBJ1-2,CASDRVDYGYTF
TRBV29-1,TRBJ1-1,CSVPSRDRVPEAFF
TRBV5-3,TRBJ1-1,CARSRPGRGASTEAFF
TRBV15,TRBJ2-1,CATSAPSYNEQFF
TRBV9,TRBJ1-4,CASSGSRGRTSNEKLFF
TRBV30,TRBJ2-7,CAWSGGGSYEQYF
TRBV4-3,TRBJ2-1,CASSQPNDYNEQFF